Each of the 30 T cell receptor beta chains below was sequenced from the same sample in a study of control samples from healthy donors and cancer patients. The protocol was immunoSEQ multiplex PCR, while the TCRdb copy is restricted to in-frame clones and leaves out a portion. Among around 100,000 clones listed, less than 90% were seen once. Sequencing was done on a sample of blood. These TCRs come from a woman aged 45-60 years in good health.

The chain employs TRBV7-2 and TRBJ2-3; 8 bases are shared with TRBD2. Trimming removed 5 bases from V and 7 bases from J; junction bases left unmatched: 11. The CDR3 runs to 15 residues. The germline V gene encodes CDR1 SGHTA and CDR2 FQGNSA. The CDR3 sequence: CASSHPGGGLNTQYF. Here the CDR3 DNA reads TGTGCCAGCAGCCACCCGGGGGGGGGCCTTAATACGCAGTATTTT.

V and J are TRBV19 and TRBJ2-1; 12 nucleotides match TRBD2. Germline assignment: CDR1 LNHDA and CDR2 SQIVND (reference sequence). This CDR3 is 16 amino acids long. V trimming: 4 bases; J trimming: 3 bases; junction bases outside the gene matches: 4. The chain's CDR3 is CASSKLAGGIYNEQFF. In DNA form, the CDR3 reads TGTGCCAGTAGTAAGCTAGCGGGAGGGATCTACAATGAGCAGTTCTTC.

V gene TRBV5-1 combines with J gene TRBJ2-2, with 11 nucleotides matching TRBD1. V trimming: 0 bases; J trimming: 7 bases; junction bases outside the gene matches: 2. CDR1 SGHRS and CDR2 YFSETQ come from the germline V gene. The CDR3 extends over 15 amino acids. CDR3 DNA sequence: TGCGCCAGCAGCTTGGGGACAGGGGGCCTCGGGGAGCTGTTTTTT. This sequence encodes CASSLGTGGLGELFF.

V usage is TRBV7-3 and J usage is TRBJ2-3; TRBD2 matches 8 bases. Germline lookup yields CDR1 SGHTA and CDR2 FQGTGA. The junction had 5 bases not matched to a gene; V was cut back by 1 base and J by 2 bases. The CDR3 runs to 16 residues. The CDR3 coding sequence is TGTGCCAGCAGCTTAAGCCGCGGGGGGAACACAGATACGCAGTATTTT. Its protein product is CASSLSRGGNTDTQYF.

The rearrangement links TRBV5-1 to TRBJ1-1; D is undetermined. CDR3 length: 15 amino acids. Germline V gene sequence: CDR1 SGHRS, CDR2 YFSETQ. V was trimmed by 3 bases and J by 3 bases, leaving 15 bases between them. CDR3 DNA sequence: TGCGCCAGCAGCTCGGGGTGGGTTTCGGACACTGAAGCTTTCTTT. Protein product: CASSSGWVSDTEAFF.

The CDR3 protein is CASSVFRDNQPQHF. The CDR3 region has the DNA TGTGCCAGTAGTGTATTCAGGGACAATCAGCCCCAGCATTTT. V usage is TRBV19 and J usage is TRBJ1-5; a weak D match, TRBD1 (5 bases). The CDR3 is made up of 14 amino acids. Per germline, CDR1 LNHDA and CDR2 SQIVND (reference sequence). V lost 5 bases and J lost 3, with 11 bases in between.

The chain links TRBV11-3 to TRBJ1-6, with D uncertain. Germline V gives CDR1 SGHNT, CDR2 YENEEA. The CDR3 sequence is 14 residues long. V lost 1 base to trimming and J lost 8 bases, with 9 bases between them. CDR3 sequence: CASSLGRSDSPLHF. Written as DNA, the CDR3 is TGTGCCAGCAGCTTAGGCAGGAGCGATTCACCCCTCCACTTT.

This clone has just one count. The chain links TRBV27 to TRBJ2-1, with 11 bases identical to TRBD2. Trimming took 5 bases from V and 4 from J; bases not matched to a gene: 7. Germline V gives CDR1 MNHEY, CDR2 SMNVEV (reference sequence). This CDR3 spans 16 amino acids. The CDR3 coding sequence is TGTGCCAGCAGTACTCTAGCGGGAGGTTCGTACAATGAGCAGTTCTTC. Translating gives CASSTLAGGSYNEQFF.

For the CDR3, the DNA is TGTGCCAGCAGCGTAGAGGGACTAGAGTTTGACGAGCAGTTCTTC. Protein sequence: CASSVEGLEFDEQFF. The genes are TRBV9 and TRBJ2-1, with TRBD2 matching 8 bases. Trimming removed 0 bases from V and 10 bases from J; junction bases left unmatched: 9. This CDR3 is 15 amino acids long. CDR1 is SGDLS, CDR2 YYNGEE, per germline.

The rearrangement joins TRBV19 to TRBJ1-2, with a tentative D call TRBD1 (6 bases). Germline loops: CDR1 LNHDA, CDR2 SQIVND (reference sequence). CDR3 size: 15 residues. The V end lost 4 bases, the J end lost 6 bases, and 18 bases lay between the germline ends. In nucleotides, the CDR3 is TGTGCCAGTAGTACAAACAGGGCCCGCCGCCATGGCTACACCTTC. This gives the protein CASSTNRARRHGYTF.

The V and J genes are TRBV6-6 and TRBJ2-3; D call uncertain. The CDR3 runs 13 residues. The germline V and J ends were trimmed by 2 bases and 4 bases, with 7 bases remaining between them. Germline CDR1 is MNHNY and CDR2 is SVGAGI (reference sequence). In DNA, the CDR3 is TGTGCCAGCAGTTACAGCCCGGCAGATACGCAGTATTTT. As protein: CASSYSPADTQYF.

The chain employs TRBV7-6 and TRBJ2-3; 8 nucleotides agree with TRBD1. The CDR3 extends over 15 amino acids. The germline V gene encodes CDR1 SGHVS and CDR2 FNYEAQ. V was pared by 1 base and J by 6 bases, with 6 bases of the junction left unmatched. CDR3 nucleotides: TGTGCCAGCAGCTTAGTTCCAGGGGGCCGGGATACGCAGTATTTT. Its translation is CASSLVPGGRDTQYF.

V is TRBV5-1 and J is TRBJ2-2; 8 bases are shared with TRBD1. This CDR3 is built from 16 residues. The germline V gene has CDR1 SGHRS and CDR2 YFSETQ. V shed 4 bases and J 6 bases; nucleotides not matched to a gene: 11. For the CDR3, the DNA is TGCGCCAGCAGCCATGCTCGGACAGGGTTCCCCGGGGAGCTGTTTTTT. This translates into CASSHARTGFPGELFF.

This clone was seen a few times. As DNA, the CDR3 is TGCGCCAGCAGCCAAGGGACGACAGGGCGGGTTGGCTACACCTTC. Translation gives CASSQGTTGRVGYTF. This chain uses TRBV4-3 with TRBJ1-2, with TRBD1 matching over 7 bases. This CDR3 is built from 15 residues. Looked up from germline, CDR1 is LGHNA and CDR2 is YSLEER. V dropped 1 base and J dropped 7; count of bases not matched to a gene: 9.

This chain connects TRBV7-9 to TRBJ1-1; D remains ambiguous. CDR3 size: 16 residues. Germline CDR1 is SEHNR and CDR2 is FQNEAQ (reference sequence). V was pared by 3 bases and J by 1 base, with 15 bases between. Here the CDR3 reads CASSFLFMLQNTEAFF. CDR3 nucleotides: TGTGCCAGCAGCTTCCTATTTATGCTCCAGAACACTGAAGCTTTCTTT.

This sequence joins TRBV9 and TRBJ2-5; 12 bases fit TRBD2. This CDR3 spans 16 amino acids. V was clipped by 4 bases and J by 4 bases; unmatched bases: 8. Germline CDR1 reads SGDLS; CDR2 reads YYNGEE. CDR3 residues: CASSTTSGSMRETQYF. The CDR3 DNA reads as TGTGCCAGCAGCACGACTAGCGGGAGTATGAGAGAGACCCAGTACTTC.

J is TRBJ1-4 and V is TRBV11-2, with TRBD1 as a possible D gene (5 bases). V was trimmed by 1 base and J by 6 bases, leaving 12 bases between them. Germline lookup yields CDR1 SGHAT and CDR2 FQNNGV. This CDR3 contains 15 residues. The CDR3 here is CASSLVLGPDEKLFF. DNA of the CDR3: TGTGCCAGCAGCTTAGTACTGGGGCCCGATGAAAAACTGTTTTTT. The whole variable domain, remainder taken from reference TRBV11-2 and TRBJ1-4, is EAGVAQSPRYKIIEKRQSVAFWCNPISGHATLYWYQQILGQGPKLLIQFQNNGVVDDSQLPKDRFSAERLKGVDSTLKIQPAKLEDSAVYLCASSLVLGPDEKLFFGSGTQLSVL.

The chain has TRBV6-2 or TRBV6-3 and TRBJ2-5, with 13 nucleotides matching TRBD2. V shed 6 bases and J 3 bases; nucleotides not matched to a gene: 10. CDR3 length: 17 residues. Germline loops: CDR1 MNHEY, CDR2 SVGEGT. The CDR3 here is CASSPGRTSGRKETQYF. The CDR3 bases are TGTGCCAGCAGCCCAGGGCGGACTAGCGGGAGAAAAGAGACCCAGTACTTC.

The chain joins TRBV6-2 or TRBV6-3 to TRBJ2-5; no clear D gene. Germline V gives CDR1 MNHEY, CDR2 SVGEGT. The CDR3 is 14 residues long. Trimming took 0 bases from V and 6 from J, leaving 11 bases between them. The CDR3 region has the DNA TGTGCCAGCAGTTACTCTTACACCAAGAAGACCCAGTACTTC. It codes for CASSYSYTKKTQYF.

The rearrangement uses TRBV6-5 and TRBJ2-2; 12 bases map to TRBD2. The CDR3 extends over 16 amino acids. Trimming removed 2 bases from V and 5 bases from J; junction bases left unmatched: 3. Germline V CDR1 and CDR2: MNHEY, SVGAGI. Here the CDR3 reads CASSYETSGSTGELFF. The CDR3 bases are TGTGCCAGCAGTTACGAGACTAGCGGGAGTACCGGGGAGCTGTTTTTT.

The chain uses TRBV18 and TRBJ2-4; D unresolved. In germline, CDR1 is KGHSH, CDR2 LQKENI. V was trimmed by 6 bases and J by 5 bases, leaving 17 bases between them. CDR3 size: 15 residues. The CDR3 loop is CASSRTMMGENIQYF. CDR3 DNA: TGTGCCAGCTCTCGAACGATGATGGGTGAAAACATTCAGTACTTC.

This chain connects TRBV5-8 to TRBJ2-6, with no clear D. The germline V gene encodes CDR1 SGHTS and CDR2 YDEGEE. Trimming removed 2 bases at V and 2 bases at J, with 5 bases between. The CDR3 contains 14 residues. CDR3 region: CASSFEPGANVLTF. In DNA, the CDR3 is TGTGCCAGCAGCTTCGAACCTGGGGCCAACGTCCTGACTTTC.

A single count supports this clone. This chain joins TRBV4-3 and TRBJ2-3, with 9 nucleotides matching TRBD1. After removal of 6 bases from V and 2 bases from J, the junction contained 12 bases not matched to a gene. The CDR3 extends over 17 amino acids. Germline CDR1 LGHNA, CDR2 YSLEER. CDR3 nucleotides: TGCGCCAGCAGGAGACGACCCGGGACAGGGTTCACAGATACGCAGTATTTT. It yields the protein CASRRRPGTGFTDTQYF.

V usage is TRBV6-1 and J usage is TRBJ2-1; the D gene is possibly TRBD2 (6 bases). V was cut by 2 bases and J by 15 bases, with 17 bases left in between. The germline V gene encodes CDR1 MNHNS and CDR2 SASEGT. This CDR3 is built from 13 residues. Written as DNA, the CDR3 is TGTGCCAGCAGTGAACGGGGGATTCCTCCGGCGTTCTTC. It is translated as CASSERGIPPAFF.

This rearrangement joins TRBV7-2 to TRBJ2-7; TRBD2 matches 8 bases. The CDR3 consists of 16 residues. The germline CDR1 and CDR2 sequences are SGHTA and FQGNSA. V was pared by 5 bases and J by 4 bases, with 13 bases of the junction left unmatched. The CDR3 sequence is CASSQGWTSFWYEQYV. The DNA for the CDR3 is TGTGCCAGCAGCCAGGGGTGGACTAGCTTCTGGTACGAGCAGTACGTC.

V gene TRBV5-6 combines with J gene TRBJ2-7, with 13 bases that match TRBD2. The CDR3 totals 13 residues. Germline assignment: CDR1 SGHDT and CDR2 YYEEEE. Trimming removed 3 bases from V and 11 bases from J; junction bases left unmatched: 5. The CDR3 here is CASSWGLAGLKYV. CDR3 in DNA: TGTGCCAGCAGCTGGGGACTAGCGGGACTGAAGTACGTC.

CDR3 nucleotides: TGCGCCAGCAGTGACCCGGAGAGGTATAATTCACCCCTCCACTTT. As protein: CASSDPERYNSPLHF. The chain joins TRBV10-2 to TRBJ1-6, with D hard to call. With 3 bases removed from V and 4 bases from J, the gap between germline ends came to 10 bases. CDR1 and CDR2 from the germline V gene are WSHSY and SAAADI. The CDR3 loop spans 15 amino acids.

The chain carries TRBV29-1 and TRBJ2-1; possibly TRBD1 for D (5 bases). The length of the CDR3 is 13 residues. Trimming removed 7 bases at V and 3 bases at J, with 13 bases between. Germline lookup yields CDR1 SQVTM and CDR2 ANQGSEA. CDR3 sequence reads: CSAKGSGYNEQFF. CDR3 sequence (DNA): TGCAGCGCCAAGGGGTCTGGCTACAATGAGCAGTTCTTC.

The gene calls are TRBV5-1 and TRBJ2-7, with 8 bases matching TRBD1. V lost 4 bases and J lost 3; bases outside the gene matches: 9. Germline loops: CDR1 SGHRS, CDR2 YFSETQ. This CDR3 region has 15 residues. DNA of the CDR3: TGCGCCAGCAGCCCCGATGGACAGGGAGACTACGAGCAGTACTTC. Encoded protein: CASSPDGQGDYEQYF.

V usage is TRBV20-1 and J usage is TRBJ1-3; TRBD1 matches 9 bases. The CDR3 loop spans 15 amino acids. The germline V gene has CDR1 DFQATT and CDR2 SNEGSKA (reference sequence). V lost 3 bases, J lost 4 bases, and 7 bases stayed unmatched. CDR3 nucleotides: TGCAGTGCTAGTATAGGACAGGGGAGCGGAAACACCATATATTTT. Translated: CSASIGQGSGNTIYF.